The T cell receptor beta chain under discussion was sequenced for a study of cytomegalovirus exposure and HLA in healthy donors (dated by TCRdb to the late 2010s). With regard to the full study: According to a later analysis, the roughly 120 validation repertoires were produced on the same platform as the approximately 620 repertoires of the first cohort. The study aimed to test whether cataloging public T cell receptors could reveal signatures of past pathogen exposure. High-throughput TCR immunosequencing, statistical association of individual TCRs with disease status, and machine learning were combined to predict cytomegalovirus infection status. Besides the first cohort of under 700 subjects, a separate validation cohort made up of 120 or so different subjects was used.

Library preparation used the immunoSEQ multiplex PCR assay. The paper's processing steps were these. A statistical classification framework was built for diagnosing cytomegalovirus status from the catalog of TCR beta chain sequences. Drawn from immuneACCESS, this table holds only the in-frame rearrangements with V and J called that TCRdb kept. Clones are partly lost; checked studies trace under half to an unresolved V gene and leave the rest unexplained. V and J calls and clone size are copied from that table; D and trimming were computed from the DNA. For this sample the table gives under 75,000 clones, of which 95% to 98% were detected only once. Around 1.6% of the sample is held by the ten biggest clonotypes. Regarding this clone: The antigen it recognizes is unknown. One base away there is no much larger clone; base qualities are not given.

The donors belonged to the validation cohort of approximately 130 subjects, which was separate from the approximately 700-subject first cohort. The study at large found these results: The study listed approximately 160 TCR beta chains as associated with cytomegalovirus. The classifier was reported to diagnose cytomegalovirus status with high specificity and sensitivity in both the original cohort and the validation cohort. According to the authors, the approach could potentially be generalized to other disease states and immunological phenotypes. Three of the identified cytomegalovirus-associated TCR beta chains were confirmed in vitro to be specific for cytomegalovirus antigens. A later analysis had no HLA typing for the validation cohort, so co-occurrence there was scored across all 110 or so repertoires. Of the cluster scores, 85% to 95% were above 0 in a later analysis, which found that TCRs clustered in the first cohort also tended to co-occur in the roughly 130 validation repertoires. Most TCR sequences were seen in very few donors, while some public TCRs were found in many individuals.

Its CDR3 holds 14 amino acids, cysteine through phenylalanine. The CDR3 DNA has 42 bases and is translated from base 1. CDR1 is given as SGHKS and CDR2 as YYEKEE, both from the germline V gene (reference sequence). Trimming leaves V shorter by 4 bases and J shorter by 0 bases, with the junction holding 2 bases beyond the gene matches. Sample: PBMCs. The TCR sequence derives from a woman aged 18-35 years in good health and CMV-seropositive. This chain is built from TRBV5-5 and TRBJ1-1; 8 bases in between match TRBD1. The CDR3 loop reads CASSRGQVNTEAFF. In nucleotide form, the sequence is TGTGCCAGCAGCCGGGGACAGGTGAACACTGAAGCTTTCTTT.